These 30 T cell receptor beta chains came from one sample sequenced in a study of T cell changes during pregnancy in multiple sclerosis. Sequenced by immunoSEQ multiplex PCR; TCRdb stores in-frame clones only, minus some. This sample has tens of thousands of clones, with around nine tenths found just once. The sequences come from CD8+ T cells from peripheral blood mononuclear cells, collected in the first trimester of pregnancy. All receptors derive from a female donor in good health, enrolled as a control in a pregnancy study.

This chain joins TRBV4-3 and TRBJ1-5, with 8 bases matching TRBD1. The V gene's germline CDR1 is LGHNA and CDR2 YSLEER. The CDR3 covers 17 residues. With 0 bases clipped from V and 1 base from J, the junction kept 5 bases outside the gene matches. CDR3 sequence: CASSQDYRGGSNQPQHF. The CDR3 DNA sequence: TGCGCCAGCAGCCAAGACTACAGGGGGGGAAGCAATCAGCCCCAGCATTTT.

The chain employs TRBV28 and TRBJ1-5, with D possibly being TRBD1 (6 bases). Between the trimmed V and J ends, which lost 6 bases and 6 bases, there was a span of 21 bases. Germline-derived CDR1 and CDR2 are MDHEN and SYDVKM. This CDR3 spans 16 amino acids. CDR3 loop: CASSSGGPHYFQPQHF. For the CDR3, the DNA is TGTGCCAGCAGCTCGGGGGGGCCACACTATTTTCAGCCCCAGCATTTT.

V gene TRBV5-4 combines with J gene TRBJ2-7, with 12 bases identical to TRBD2. The CDR3 runs to 17 residues. V lost 4 bases and J lost 2; bases outside the gene matches: 10. The V gene's germline CDR1 is SGHNT and CDR2 YYREEE (reference sequence). CDR3 nucleotides: TGTGCCAGCAGCCCAGCCCCTCTAGCGGGGGGGACCTACGAGCAGTACTTC. It specifies CASSPAPLAGGTYEQYF.

This chain links TRBV7-8 with TRBJ2-5; D gene uncertain. Trimming cost V 0 bases and J 10 bases, with 18 bases left between them. The germline gives CDR1 SGHVS, CDR2 FQNEAQ. The CDR3 is 15 residues long. CDR3 sequence (DNA): TGTGCCAGCAGCTTAGCCGGCAGCGCCTCAGTGGACCAGTACTTC. Protein: CASSLAGSASVDQYF. Looking up the rest from reference TRBV7-8 and TRBJ2-5 gives the full variable domain: GAGVSQSPRYKVAKRGQDVALRCDPISGHVSLFWYQQALGQGPEFLTYFQNEAQLDKSGLPSDRFFAERPEGSVSTLKIQRTQQEDSAVYLCASSLAGSASVDQYFGPGTRLLVL.

The rearrangement uses TRBV4-1 and TRBJ1-5; 7 nucleotides match TRBD1. This CDR3 contains 16 residues. Germline assignment: CDR1 MGHRA and CDR2 YSYEKL. J lost 9 bases, V lost 1 base, and 12 bases had no gene match. The CDR3 bases are TGCGCCAGCAGCCAAGTTTATGGGACAGCCGAATGGCCCCAGCATTTT. Amino acid sequence: CASSQVYGTAEWPQHF.

This clone occurred once. V and J are TRBV27 and TRBJ2-3; TRBD2 is a possible D gene (6 bases). This CDR3 contains 16 residues. Germline V lookup: CDR1 MNHEY, CDR2 SMNVEV (reference sequence). V shed 1 base and J shed 3 bases, with 14 bases lying between them. CDR3 loop: CASSLYSSVITDTQYF. The CDR3 coding sequence is TGTGCCAGCAGTTTATATTCTAGCGTGATTACAGATACGCAGTATTTT.

The chain joins TRBV4-3 to TRBJ2-2, with 9 bases aligning to TRBD2. Germline CDR1 reads LGHNA; CDR2 reads YSLEER. The trim removed 4 bases at V and 6 bases at J, leaving 6 bases unmatched. CDR3 size: 15 residues. The CDR3 DNA sequence: TGCGCCAGCAGCCGAGTAGCGGGAGACCCCGGGGAGCTGTTTTTT. Its translation: CASSRVAGDPGELFF.

The chain carries TRBV11-2 and TRBJ2-7, with D possibly matching TRBD2 (6 bases). The CDR3 length is 15 residues. The germline gives CDR1 SGHAT, CDR2 FQNNGV. With 5 bases removed from V and 0 bases from J, the gap between germline ends came to 14 bases. CDR3 sequence: CASSPRDGSSYEQYF. The CDR3 DNA reads TGTGCCAGCAGCCCACGGGACGGGAGCTCCTACGAGCAGTACTTC.

The gene calls are TRBV7-9 and TRBJ2-7; D is possibly TRBD2 (5 bases). The germline CDR1 and CDR2 sequences are SEHNR and FQNEAQ (reference sequence). With 1 base removed from V and 0 bases from J, the gap between germline ends came to 13 bases. This CDR3 is 16 amino acids long. This CDR3 reads CASSLEGLGSSYEQYF. As DNA, the CDR3 is TGTGCCAGCAGCTTAGAAGGTTTAGGGAGCTCCTACGAGCAGTACTTC.

The chain recombines TRBV7-9 with TRBJ2-7; 8 nucleotides match TRBD2. The CDR3 spans 14 residues. The germline CDR1 and CDR2 sequences are SEHNR and FQNEAQ (reference sequence). V shed 3 bases, J shed 4 bases, and the junction held 5 bases outside the gene matches. This CDR3 reads CASSFSSGPYEQYF. The CDR3 coding sequence is TGTGCCAGCAGCTTCTCTAGCGGGCCTTACGAGCAGTACTTC.

The rearrangement uses TRBV4-2 and TRBJ1-6; 9 bases agree with TRBD1. The CDR3 is 17 residues long. V lost 4 bases and J lost 2; bases outside the gene matches: 6. Germline lookup yields CDR1 LGHNA and CDR2 YNFKEQ. The CDR3 bases are TGTGCCAGCAGCCCGCGGACAGGGGACGCCTATAATTCACCCCTCCACTTT. This sequence encodes CASSPRTGDAYNSPLHF.

This chain joins TRBV6-6 and TRBJ2-7; 9 bases match TRBD2. The CDR3 spans 14 residues. Germline V gives CDR1 MNHNY, CDR2 SVGAGI (reference sequence). V dropped 5 bases and J dropped 1; count of bases not matched to a gene: 3. CDR3 residues: CASSPTSGSYEQYF. The DNA for the CDR3 is TGTGCCAGCAGTCCTACTAGCGGGTCCTACGAGCAGTACTTC.

This clone was recorded only once. V usage is TRBV5-6 and J usage is TRBJ1-1, with D perhaps TRBD1 (5 bases). V was shortened by 4 bases and J by 0 bases, with 10 bases between the two germline ends. The CDR3 contains 14 residues. Germline CDR1 and CDR2: SGHDT and YYEEEE. DNA of the CDR3: TGTGCCAGCAGCCACCGACAGATGAACACTGAAGCTTTCTTT. Translated: CASSHRQMNTEAFF.

The chain combines TRBV7-2 with TRBJ2-2; TRBD2 aligns across 11 bases. The CDR3 extends over 17 amino acids. The junction had 10 bases not matched to a gene; V was cut back by 5 bases and J by 5 bases. Germline V gene sequence: CDR1 SGHTA, CDR2 FQGNSA. CDR3 DNA sequence: TGTGCCAGCAGCCCTCGGGTAGCGGGAGGGCTAACCGGGGAGCTGTTTTTT. It is translated as CASSPRVAGGLTGELFF.

The chain carries TRBV28 and TRBJ1-1; maybe TRBD1 (6 bases). This CDR3 comprises 18 residues. V shed 3 bases and J shed 4 bases, with 24 bases lying between them. Per germline, CDR1 MDHEN and CDR2 SYDVKM. CDR3 amino acids: CASSFGGGARDWSTEAFF. The CDR3, as DNA: TGTGCCAGCAGTTTCGGAGGGGGGGCGAGGGACTGGAGCACTGAAGCTTTCTTT.

This clone was detected once. The chain uses TRBV9 and TRBJ2-2; 7 nucleotides match TRBD2. From germline, CDR1 is SGDLS and CDR2 YYNGEE. With V trimmed by 2 bases and J by 6 bases, 4 bases remained unmatched. The CDR3 totals 14 residues. CDR3 loop: CASSVLADAGELFF. The CDR3 nucleotides read TGTGCCAGCAGCGTCCTAGCGGACGCCGGGGAGCTGTTTTTT.

This clone appeared once. The rearrangement links TRBV7-2 to TRBJ2-1, with 7 nucleotides matching TRBD2. Germline V gene lookup returns CDR1 SGHTA and CDR2 FQGNSA. Trimming took 5 bases from V and 7 from J; bases not matched to a gene: 8. The CDR3 runs 14 residues. CDR3 sequence reads: CASSARDYSNEQFF. CDR3 sequence (DNA): TGTGCCAGCAGCGCCAGGGACTACTCAAATGAGCAGTTCTTC.

At least ten counts were recorded for this clone. The rearrangement uses TRBV9 and TRBJ2-7, with TRBD1 identical over 8 bases. With V trimmed by 4 bases and J by 1 base, 10 bases remained unmatched. CDR3 length equals 16 residues. Germline assignment: CDR1 SGDLS and CDR2 YYNGEE. The CDR3 DNA is TGTGCCAGCAGCTCATCAGGGGGGACAGGTTCCTACGAGCAGTACTTC. Residues: CASSSSGGTGSYEQYF.

The V call is TRBV6-1, the J call TRBJ1-2; a possible D gene is TRBD1 (5 bases). The V end was cut by 7 bases, the J end by 1 base, with 10 bases between. This CDR3 has 13 residues. Germline V gene lookup returns CDR1 MNHNS and CDR2 SASEGT. The CDR3 reads CASNRDSNYGYTF. CDR3 DNA sequence: TGTGCCAGCAACCGCGACAGTAACTATGGCTACACCTTC.

The genes are TRBV11-2 and TRBJ2-7; 11 positions agree with TRBD2. With 5 bases clipped from V and 2 bases from J, the junction kept 8 bases outside the gene matches. Germline V gives CDR1 SGHAT, CDR2 FQNNGV. The CDR3 extends over 16 amino acids. As DNA, the CDR3 is TGTGCCAGCAGCCCCACGACTAGCGGGGTAACCTACGAGCAGTACTTC. Amino acid sequence: CASSPTTSGVTYEQYF.

This clone was picked up one time. This rearrangement joins TRBV5-6 to TRBJ2-7; TRBD1 matches at 12 bases. Germline trimming cut 4 bases from V and 4 bases from J; bases unmatched to any gene: 9. Germline V gene lookup returns CDR1 SGHDT and CDR2 YYEEEE. This CDR3 comprises 16 residues. The CDR3 sequence: CASSTAGTGGWYEQYF. DNA of the CDR3: TGTGCCAGCAGCACAGCCGGGACAGGGGGCTGGTACGAGCAGTACTTC.

This clone was recorded only once. The chain has TRBV5-1 and TRBJ1-1; 9 positions agree with TRBD1. The CDR3 runs 13 residues. The V and J ends lost 3 bases and 7 bases, in that order; junction bases with no gene match: 4. Germline assignment: CDR1 SGHRS and CDR2 YFSETQ. CDR3 protein: CASSSTGGLEAFF. DNA of the CDR3: TGCGCCAGCAGCTCAACAGGGGGCCTTGAAGCTTTCTTT.

The V gene is TRBV19, the J gene TRBJ1-6, with a weak D call TRBD1 (5 bases). This CDR3 has 15 amino acids. Germline V gene lookup returns CDR1 LNHDA and CDR2 SQIVND (reference sequence). The V end lost 6 bases, the J end lost 5 bases, and 14 bases lay between the germline ends. The CDR3 DNA is TGTGCCAGTAGCCCCCGGGACTTCCATAATTCACCCCTCCACTTT. Residues: CASSPRDFHNSPLHF.

This clone was seen once. The chain carries TRBV4-1 and TRBJ2-7, with D tentatively TRBD1 (6 bases). The CDR3 has 17 amino acids. Germline assignment: CDR1 MGHRA and CDR2 YSYEKL. V was clipped by 4 bases and J by 0 bases, with 19 bases between them. The CDR3: CASSRDYRDTPSYEQYF. The CDR3 nucleotides read TGCGCCAGCAGCCGAGATTACCGGGACACCCCCTCCTACGAGCAGTACTTC.

V usage is TRBV6-1 and J usage is TRBJ1-1; D not certain. The CDR3 has 13 amino acids. V lost 4 bases, J lost 1 base, and 7 bases lay in between. Germline V lookup: CDR1 MNHNS, CDR2 SASEGT. The CDR3 here is CASSGAENTEAFF. CDR3 nucleotides: TGTGCCAGCAGTGGGGCCGAGAACACTGAAGCTTTCTTT.

The rearrangement joins TRBV19 to TRBJ2-1; weak D call: TRBD1 (5 bases). Germline V gene lookup returns CDR1 LNHDA and CDR2 SQIVND (reference sequence). The CDR3 totals 12 residues. V was shortened by 8 bases and J by 7 bases, with 12 bases between the two germline ends. For the CDR3, the DNA is TGTGCCAGTGGCACAGGATTAAATGAGCAGTTCTTC. It translates to CASGTGLNEQFF. Variable domain in full (rest from reference TRBV19 and TRBJ2-1): DGGITQSPKYLFRKEGQNVTLSCEQNLNHDAMYWYRQDPGQGLRLIYYSQIVNDFQKGDIAEGYSVSREKKESFPLTVTSAQKNPTAFYLCASGTGLNEQFFGPGTRLTVL.

V gene TRBV29-1 combines with J gene TRBJ2-1; 12 bases align to TRBD1. V gave up 6 bases and J gave up 6 bases; unmatched junction bases: 6. This CDR3 region has 14 residues. Germline CDR1 and CDR2: SQVTM and ANQGSEA. The DNA of the CDR3 is TGCAGCGTAATGGGACAGGGGGCTGGCAATGAGCAGTTCTTC. Translation gives CSVMGQGAGNEQFF.

The chain recombines TRBV6-1 with TRBJ1-6; perhaps TRBD1 as D (6 bases). Germline V gene data show CDR1 as MNHNS and CDR2 as SASEGT. The CDR3 consists of 16 residues. Trimming left V 3 bases short and J 6 bases short, with 15 bases between. The CDR3 sequence: CASSDRAGVGNSPLHF. In nucleotides, the CDR3 is TGTGCCAGCAGTGATCGGGCAGGGGTGGGTAATTCACCCCTCCACTTT.

By share, this clone ranks as medium-sized. The rearrangement uses TRBV19 and TRBJ1-5; no definite D call. Trimming cost V 7 bases and J 7 bases, with 17 bases left between them. The germline V gene encodes CDR1 LNHDA and CDR2 SQIVND (reference sequence). The CDR3 runs to 14 residues. CDR3 coding DNA: TGTGCCAGTACCTCTAATAGCGAGATCCAGCCCCAGCATTTT. This codes for CASTSNSEIQPQHF.

This chain joins TRBV19 and TRBJ2-7; D possibly corresponds to TRBD2 (6 bases). The CDR3 consists of 15 residues. Trimming cost V 0 bases and J 3 bases, with 12 bases left between them. The germline gives CDR1 LNHDA, CDR2 SQIVND (reference sequence). CDR3 in DNA: TGTGCCAGTAGTATAGAAGGCGGGGCCATCTACGAGCAGTACTTC. Encoded protein: CASSIEGGAIYEQYF.